This entry features one TCR beta chain sequence. Its antigen is undetermined. This sample stems from a study of T cell responses to AZD1222 COVID-19 vaccine. Clones were read by immunoSEQ multiplex PCR, and TCRdb kept only the in-frame ones, dropping some. The sample shows 140,000 or so clones, about nine tenths of them seen only once. Looked up from germline, CDR1 is MDHEN and CDR2 is SYDVKM. This CDR3 comprises 17 residues. The V gene end was trimmed by 4 bases and the J gene end by 5 bases; junction bases not matched to a gene: 14. Study-wide results and limits: Females made up more of the donors, who were largely white British, and clonal diversity may have come out too low.

Pooling of second doses given at about 4 or about 12 weeks was done. Here the sequenced sample was peripheral blood, taken 28 days after the second AZD1222 dose. The rearrangement uses TRBV28 and TRBJ1-5; TRBD1 matches at 7 bases. This TCR was recovered from an adult who received the AZD1222 COVID-19 vaccine. CDR3 residues: CASSSMGRGPVDQPQHF. CDR3 DNA sequence: TGTGCCAGCAGTTCAATGGGGAGGGGGCCGGTAGATCAGCCCCAGCATTTT.